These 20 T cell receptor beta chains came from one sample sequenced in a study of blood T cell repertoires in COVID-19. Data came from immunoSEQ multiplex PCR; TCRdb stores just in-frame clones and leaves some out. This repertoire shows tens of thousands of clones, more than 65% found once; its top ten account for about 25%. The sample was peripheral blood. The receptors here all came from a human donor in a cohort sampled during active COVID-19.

In DNA form, the CDR3 reads TGCGCCAGCAGCACGGGGGACAGGGTGAACACTGAAGCTTTCTTT. Translating gives CASSTGDRVNTEAFF. V usage is TRBV5-1 and J usage is TRBJ1-1; TRBD1 agrees at 9 bases. The CDR3 has 15 residues. The V segment lost 4 bases and the J segment 0 bases; nucleotides outside the gene matches: 4. Germline V gene data show CDR1 as SGHRS and CDR2 as YFSETQ.

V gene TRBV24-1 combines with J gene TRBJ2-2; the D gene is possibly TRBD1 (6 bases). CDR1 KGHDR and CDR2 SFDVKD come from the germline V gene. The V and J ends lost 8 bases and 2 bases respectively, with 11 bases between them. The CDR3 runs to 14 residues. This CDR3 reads CATTGTPNTGELFF. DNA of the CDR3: TGTGCCACCACCGGGACACCTAACACCGGGGAGCTGTTTTTT.

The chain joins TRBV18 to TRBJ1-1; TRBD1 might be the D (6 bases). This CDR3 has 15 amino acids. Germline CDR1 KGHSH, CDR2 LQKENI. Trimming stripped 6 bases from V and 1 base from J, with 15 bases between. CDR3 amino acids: CASSFSGAGNTEAFF. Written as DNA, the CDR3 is TGTGCCAGCTCGTTCTCAGGGGCGGGGAACACTGAAGCTTTCTTT.

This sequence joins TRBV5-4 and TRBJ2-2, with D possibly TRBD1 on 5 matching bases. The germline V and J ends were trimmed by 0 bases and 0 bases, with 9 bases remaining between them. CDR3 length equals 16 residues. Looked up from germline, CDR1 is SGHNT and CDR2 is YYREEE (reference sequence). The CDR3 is CASSLDPGPNTGELFF. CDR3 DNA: TGTGCCAGCAGCTTGGATCCAGGGCCGAACACCGGGGAGCTGTTTTTT.

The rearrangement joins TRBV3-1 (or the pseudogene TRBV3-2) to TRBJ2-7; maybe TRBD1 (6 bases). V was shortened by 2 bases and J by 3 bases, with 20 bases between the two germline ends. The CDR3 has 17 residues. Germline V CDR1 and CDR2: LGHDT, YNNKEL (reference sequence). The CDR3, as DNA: TGTGCCAGCAGCCAAACGGGTCGGGACAAAGGGGACTACGAGCAGTACTTC. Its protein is CASSQTGRDKGDYEQYF.

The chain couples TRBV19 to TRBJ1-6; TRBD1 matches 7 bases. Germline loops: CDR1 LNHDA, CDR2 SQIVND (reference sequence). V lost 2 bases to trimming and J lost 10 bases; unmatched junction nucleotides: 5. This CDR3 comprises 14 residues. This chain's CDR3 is CASSITGEESPLHF. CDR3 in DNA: TGTGCCAGTAGTATAACAGGGGAAGAATCACCCCTCCACTTT.

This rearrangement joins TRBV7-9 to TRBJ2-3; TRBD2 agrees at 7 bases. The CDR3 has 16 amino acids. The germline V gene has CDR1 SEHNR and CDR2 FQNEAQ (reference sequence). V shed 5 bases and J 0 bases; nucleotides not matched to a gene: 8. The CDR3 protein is CASSAGLDSSTDTQYF. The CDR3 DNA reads TGTGCCAGCAGCGCAGGACTAGATTCTAGCACAGATACGCAGTATTTT.

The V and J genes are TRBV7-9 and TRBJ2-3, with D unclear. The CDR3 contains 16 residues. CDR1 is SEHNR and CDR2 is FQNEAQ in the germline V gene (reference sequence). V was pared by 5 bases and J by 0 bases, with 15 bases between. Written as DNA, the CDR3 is TGTGCCAGCAGCATTCTGGGCAGAAGGAGCACAGATACGCAGTATTTT. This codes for CASSILGRRSTDTQYF.

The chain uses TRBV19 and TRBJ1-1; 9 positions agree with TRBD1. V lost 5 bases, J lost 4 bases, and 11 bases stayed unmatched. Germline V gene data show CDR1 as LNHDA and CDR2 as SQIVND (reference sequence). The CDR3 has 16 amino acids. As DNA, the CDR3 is TGTGCCAGTAGTCCGGGGACAGGGCGGGAAGGCACTGAAGCTTTCTTT. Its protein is CASSPGTGREGTEAFF.

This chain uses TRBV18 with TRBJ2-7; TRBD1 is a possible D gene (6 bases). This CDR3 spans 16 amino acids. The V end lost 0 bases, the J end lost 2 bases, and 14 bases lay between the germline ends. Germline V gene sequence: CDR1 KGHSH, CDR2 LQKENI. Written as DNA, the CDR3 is TGTGCCAGCTCACCACCCCCACAGGGCTCGACCTACGAGCAGTACTTC. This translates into CASSPPPQGSTYEQYF.

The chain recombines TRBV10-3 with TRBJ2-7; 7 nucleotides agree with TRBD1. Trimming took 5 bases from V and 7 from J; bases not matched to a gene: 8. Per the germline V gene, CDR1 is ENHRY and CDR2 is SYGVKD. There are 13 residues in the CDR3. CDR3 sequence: CAISREADREQYF. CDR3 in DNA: TGTGCCATCAGTCGTGAAGCGGACAGGGAGCAGTACTTC.

CDR3 residues: CASSLVSGSSTDTQYF. CDR3 sequence (DNA): TGTGCCAGCAGCTTAGTATCAGGATCTAGCACAGATACGCAGTATTTT. V and J are TRBV11-3 and TRBJ2-3; D unclear. This CDR3 is 16 amino acids long. The V gene's germline CDR1 is SGHNT and CDR2 YENEEA. V lost 1 base to trimming and J lost 0 bases, with 11 bases between them.

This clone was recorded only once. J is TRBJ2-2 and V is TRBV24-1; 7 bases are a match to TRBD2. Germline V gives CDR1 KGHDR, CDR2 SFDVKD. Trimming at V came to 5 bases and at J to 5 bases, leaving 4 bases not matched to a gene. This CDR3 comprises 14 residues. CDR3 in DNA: TGTGCCACCAGTGCGGCGGGGGAGACCGGGGAGCTGTTTTTT. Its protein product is CATSAAGETGELFF.

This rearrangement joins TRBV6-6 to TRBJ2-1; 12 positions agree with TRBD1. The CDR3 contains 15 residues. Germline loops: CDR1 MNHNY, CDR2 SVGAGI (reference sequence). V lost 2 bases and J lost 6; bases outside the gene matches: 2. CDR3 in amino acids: CASSYGTGGPNEQFF. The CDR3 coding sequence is TGTGCCAGCAGTTACGGGACAGGGGGCCCCAATGAGCAGTTCTTC.

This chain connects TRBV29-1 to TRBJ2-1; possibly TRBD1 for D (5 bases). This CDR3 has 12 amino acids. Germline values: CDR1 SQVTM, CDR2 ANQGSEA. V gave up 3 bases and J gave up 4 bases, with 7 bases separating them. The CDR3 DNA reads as TGCAGCGTTGACGCAGGGTACAATGAGCAGTTCTTC. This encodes CSVDAGYNEQFF.

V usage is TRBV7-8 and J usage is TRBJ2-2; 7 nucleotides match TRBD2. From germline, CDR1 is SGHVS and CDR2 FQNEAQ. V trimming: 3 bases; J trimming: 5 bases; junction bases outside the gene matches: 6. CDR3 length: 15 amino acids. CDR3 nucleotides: TGTGCCAGCAGCTTGGCGGGAGCGGGAACCGGGGAGCTGTTTTTT. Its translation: CASSLAGAGTGELFF. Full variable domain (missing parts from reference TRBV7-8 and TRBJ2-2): GAGVSQSPRYKVAKRGQDVALRCDPISGHVSLFWYQQALGQGPEFLTYFQNEAQLDKSGLPSDRFFAERPEGSVSTLKIQRTQQEDSAVYLCASSLAGAGTGELFFGEGSRLTVL.

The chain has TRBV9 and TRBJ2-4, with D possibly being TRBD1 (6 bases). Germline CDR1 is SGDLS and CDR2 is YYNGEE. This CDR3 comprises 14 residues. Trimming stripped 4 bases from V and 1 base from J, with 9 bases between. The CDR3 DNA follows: TGTGCCAGCAGCCCTCAGGGGGCCAAAAACATTCAGTACTTC. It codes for CASSPQGAKNIQYF. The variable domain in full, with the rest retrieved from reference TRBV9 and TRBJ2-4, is DSGVTQTPKHLITATGQRVTLRCSPRSGDLSVYWYQQSLDQGLQFLIQYYNGEERAKGNILERFSAQQFPDLHSELNLSSLELGDSALYFCASSPQGAKNIQYFGAGTRLSVL.

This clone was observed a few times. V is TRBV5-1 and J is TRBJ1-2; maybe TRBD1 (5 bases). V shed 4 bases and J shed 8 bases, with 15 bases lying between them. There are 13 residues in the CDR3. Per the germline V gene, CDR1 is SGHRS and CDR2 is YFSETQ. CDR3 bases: TGCGCCAGCAGCCTTGGAAGAACAGGCGGCTACACCTTC. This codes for CASSLGRTGGYTF.

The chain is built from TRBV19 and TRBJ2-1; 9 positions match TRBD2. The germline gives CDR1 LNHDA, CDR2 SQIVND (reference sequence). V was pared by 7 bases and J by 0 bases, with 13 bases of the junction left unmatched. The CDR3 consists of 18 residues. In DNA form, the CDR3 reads TGTGCCAGTAATCCGGGACTAGCTACCTACGGCTCCTACAATGAGCAGTTCTTC. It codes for CASNPGLATYGSYNEQFF.

CDR3 amino acids: CASSIARATNEKLFF. The CDR3 DNA is TGTGCCAGTAGTATAGCCAGGGCAACTAATGAAAAACTGTTTTTT. This chain joins TRBV19 and TRBJ1-4, with TRBD1 as a possible D gene (5 bases). V was trimmed by 1 base and J by 0 bases, leaving 6 bases between them. This CDR3 has 15 residues. The V gene's germline CDR1 is LNHDA and CDR2 SQIVND (reference sequence).